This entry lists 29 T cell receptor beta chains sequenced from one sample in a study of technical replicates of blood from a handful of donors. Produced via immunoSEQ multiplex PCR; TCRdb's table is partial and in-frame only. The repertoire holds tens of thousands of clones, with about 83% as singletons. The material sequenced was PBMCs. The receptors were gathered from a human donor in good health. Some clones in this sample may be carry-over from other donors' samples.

This CDR3 is CASSIPGGQPQHF. CDR3 coding DNA: TGTGCCAGTAGTATACCAGGGGGCCAGCCCCAGCATTTT. The rearrangement joins TRBV19 to TRBJ1-5; 8 nucleotides match TRBD1. This CDR3 is built from 13 residues. Germline CDR1 and CDR2: LNHDA and SQIVND (reference sequence). V lost 2 bases and J lost 7; bases outside the gene matches: 1.

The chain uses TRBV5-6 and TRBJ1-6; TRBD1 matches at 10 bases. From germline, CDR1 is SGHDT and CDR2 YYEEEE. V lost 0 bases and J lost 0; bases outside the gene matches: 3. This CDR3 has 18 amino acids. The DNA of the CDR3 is TGTGCCAGCAGCTTGGCGGGACAGGGGAGCTCCTATAATTCACCCCTCCACTTT. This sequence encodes CASSLAGQGSSYNSPLHF.

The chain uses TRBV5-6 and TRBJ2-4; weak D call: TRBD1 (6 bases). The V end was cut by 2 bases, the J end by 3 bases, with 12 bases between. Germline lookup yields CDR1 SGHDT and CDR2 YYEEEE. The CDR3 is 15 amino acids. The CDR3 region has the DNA TGTGCCAGCAGCTTACAGGGCTTGGTCAAAAACATTCAGTACTTC. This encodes CASSLQGLVKNIQYF.

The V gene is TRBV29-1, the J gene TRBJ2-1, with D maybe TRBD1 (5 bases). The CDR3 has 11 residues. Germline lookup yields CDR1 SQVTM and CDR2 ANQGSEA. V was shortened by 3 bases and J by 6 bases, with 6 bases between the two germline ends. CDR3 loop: CSVDRVNEQFF. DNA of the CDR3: TGCAGCGTTGACAGGGTCAATGAGCAGTTCTTC.

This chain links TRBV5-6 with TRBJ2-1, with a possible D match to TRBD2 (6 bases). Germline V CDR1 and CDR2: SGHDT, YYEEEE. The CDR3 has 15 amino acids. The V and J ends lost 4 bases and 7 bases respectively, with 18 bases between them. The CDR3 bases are TGTGCCAGCAGCCCCGCCCTGACTAGACAGAATGAGCAGTTCTTC. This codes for CASSPALTRQNEQFF.

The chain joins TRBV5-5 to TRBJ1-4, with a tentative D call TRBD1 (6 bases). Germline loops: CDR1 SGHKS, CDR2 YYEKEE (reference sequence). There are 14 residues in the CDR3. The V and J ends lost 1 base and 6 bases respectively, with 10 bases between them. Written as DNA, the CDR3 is TGTGCCAGCAGCTTGACAGGGACGCATGAAAAACTGTTTTTT. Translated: CASSLTGTHEKLFF.

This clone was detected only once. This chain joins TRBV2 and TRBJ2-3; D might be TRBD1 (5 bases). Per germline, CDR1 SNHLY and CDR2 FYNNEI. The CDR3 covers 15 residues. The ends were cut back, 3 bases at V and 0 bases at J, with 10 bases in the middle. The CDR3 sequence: CASSDDRSSTDTQYF. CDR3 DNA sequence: TGTGCCAGCAGTGACGACAGATCTAGCACAGATACGCAGTATTTT.

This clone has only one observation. The CDR3, as DNA: TGCGCCAGCAGCGAATATATACCGGGACTAGCGGGAGTAACCGGGGAGCTGTTTTTT. It translates to CASSEYIPGLAGVTGELFF. V is TRBV4-3 and J is TRBJ2-2, with 14 bases fitting TRBD2. CDR3 length: 19 residues. V shed 5 bases and J 5 bases; nucleotides not matched to a gene: 13. CDR1 and CDR2 from the germline V gene are LGHNA and YSLEER.

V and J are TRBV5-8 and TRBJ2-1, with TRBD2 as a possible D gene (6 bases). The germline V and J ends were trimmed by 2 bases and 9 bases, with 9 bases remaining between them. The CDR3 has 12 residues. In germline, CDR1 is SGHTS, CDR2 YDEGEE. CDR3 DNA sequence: TGTGCCAGCAGCTTTTGGCGGGGTGAGCAGTTCTTC. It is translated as CASSFWRGEQFF.

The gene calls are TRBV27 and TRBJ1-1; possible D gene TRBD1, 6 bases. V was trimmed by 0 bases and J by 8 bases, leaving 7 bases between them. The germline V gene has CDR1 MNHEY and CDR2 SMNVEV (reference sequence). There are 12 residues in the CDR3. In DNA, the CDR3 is TGTGCCAGCAGTTTATCGGGGACAGAAGCTTTCTTT. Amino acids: CASSLSGTEAFF.

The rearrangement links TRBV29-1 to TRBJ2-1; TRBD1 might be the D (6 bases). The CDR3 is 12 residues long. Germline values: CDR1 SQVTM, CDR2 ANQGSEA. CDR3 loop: CSGGPGSGEQFF. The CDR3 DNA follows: TGCAGTGGGGGCCCGGGGAGTGGTGAGCAGTTCTTC.

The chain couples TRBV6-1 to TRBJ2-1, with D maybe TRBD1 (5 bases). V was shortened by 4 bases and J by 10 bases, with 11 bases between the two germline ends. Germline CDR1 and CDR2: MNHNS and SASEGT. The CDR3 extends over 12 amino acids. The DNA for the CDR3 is TGTGCCAGCAGTGCACCAGGGAACGAGCAGTTCTTC. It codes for CASSAPGNEQFF.

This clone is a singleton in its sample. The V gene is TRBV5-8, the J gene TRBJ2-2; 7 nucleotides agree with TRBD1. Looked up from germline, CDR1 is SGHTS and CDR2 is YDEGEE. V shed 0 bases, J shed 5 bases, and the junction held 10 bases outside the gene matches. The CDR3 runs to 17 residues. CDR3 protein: CASSLVQGQGYTGELFF. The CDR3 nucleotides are TGTGCCAGCAGCTTGGTACAGGGGCAAGGTTATACCGGGGAGCTGTTTTTT.

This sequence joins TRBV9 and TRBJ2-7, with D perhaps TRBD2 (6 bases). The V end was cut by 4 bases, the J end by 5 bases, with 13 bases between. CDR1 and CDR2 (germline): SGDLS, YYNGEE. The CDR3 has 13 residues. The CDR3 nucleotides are TGTGCCAGCAGCCCAGGACTAAGGGACGAGCAGTACTTC. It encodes CASSPGLRDEQYF.

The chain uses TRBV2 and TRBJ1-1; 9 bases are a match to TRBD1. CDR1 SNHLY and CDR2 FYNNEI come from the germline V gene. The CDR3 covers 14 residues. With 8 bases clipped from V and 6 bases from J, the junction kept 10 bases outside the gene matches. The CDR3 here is CASGGGQGPSEAFF. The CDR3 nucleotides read TGTGCCAGCGGGGGGGGACAGGGACCTTCTGAAGCTTTCTTT.

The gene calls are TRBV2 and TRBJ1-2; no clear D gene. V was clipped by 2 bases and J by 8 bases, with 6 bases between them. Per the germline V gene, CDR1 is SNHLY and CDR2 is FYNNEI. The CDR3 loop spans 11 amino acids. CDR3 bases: TGTGCCAGCAGTGAACAGTACGGCTACACCTTC. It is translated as CASSEQYGYTF. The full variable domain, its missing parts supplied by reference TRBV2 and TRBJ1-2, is EPEVTQTPSHQVTQMGQEVILRCVPISNHLYFYWYRQILGQKVEFLVSFYNNEISEKSEIFDDQFSVERPDGSNFTLKIRSTKLEDSAMYFCASSEQYGYTFGSGTRLTVV.

The CDR3 region is CASRLWTGGVDEQFF. The CDR3 region has the DNA TGTGCCAGCAGACTATGGACAGGGGGAGTCGATGAGCAGTTCTTC. The rearrangement links TRBV6-6 to TRBJ2-1; 10 nucleotides align to TRBD1. V lost 6 bases and J lost 8; bases outside the gene matches: 10. CDR1 MNHNY and CDR2 SVGAGI come from the germline V gene (reference sequence). This CDR3 has 15 residues.

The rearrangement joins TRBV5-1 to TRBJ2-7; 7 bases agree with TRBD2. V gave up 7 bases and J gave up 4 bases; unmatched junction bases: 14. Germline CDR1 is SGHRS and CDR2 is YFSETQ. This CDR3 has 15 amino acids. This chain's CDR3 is CASANNGLVEYEQYF. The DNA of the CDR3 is TGCGCCAGCGCTAACAATGGACTAGTGGAGTACGAGCAGTACTTC.

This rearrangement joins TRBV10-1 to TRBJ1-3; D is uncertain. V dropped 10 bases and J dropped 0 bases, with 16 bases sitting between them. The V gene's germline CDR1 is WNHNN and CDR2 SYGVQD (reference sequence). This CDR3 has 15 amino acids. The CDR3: CAIPRAGSSGNTIYF. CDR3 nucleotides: TGCGCCATCCCCCGAGCGGGGAGCTCTGGAAACACCATATATTTT.

The CDR3 is CASSRGDSQSSGANVLTF. The CDR3 nucleotides read TGCGCCAGCAGCCGGGGGGACAGTCAGAGCTCTGGGGCCAACGTCCTGACTTTC. The chain links TRBV4-1 to TRBJ2-6, with D tentatively TRBD1 (7 bases). The V end was cut by 4 bases, the J end by 0 bases, with 16 bases between. The CDR3 is 18 amino acids. Germline V gives CDR1 MGHRA, CDR2 YSYEKL.

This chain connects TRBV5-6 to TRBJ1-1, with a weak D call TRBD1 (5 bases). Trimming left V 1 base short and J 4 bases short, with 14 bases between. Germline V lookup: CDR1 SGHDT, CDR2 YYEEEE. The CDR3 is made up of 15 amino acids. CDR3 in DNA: TGTGCCAGCAGCTTGAGGTACAGGACTAGCACTGAAGCTTTCTTT. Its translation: CASSLRYRTSTEAFF. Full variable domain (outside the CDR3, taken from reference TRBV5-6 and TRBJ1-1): DAGVTQSPTHLIKTRGQQVTLRCSPKSGHDTVSWYQQALGQGPQFIFQYYEEEERQRGNFPDRFSGHQFPNYSSELNVNALLLGDSALYLCASSLRYRTSTEAFFGQGTRLTVV.

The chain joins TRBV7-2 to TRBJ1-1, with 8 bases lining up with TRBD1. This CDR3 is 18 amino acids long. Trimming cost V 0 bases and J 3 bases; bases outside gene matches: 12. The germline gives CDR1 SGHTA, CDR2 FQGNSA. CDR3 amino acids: CASSLAWPGGAYDTEAFF. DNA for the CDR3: TGTGCCAGCAGCTTAGCTTGGCCAGGGGGCGCTTACGACACTGAAGCTTTCTTT.

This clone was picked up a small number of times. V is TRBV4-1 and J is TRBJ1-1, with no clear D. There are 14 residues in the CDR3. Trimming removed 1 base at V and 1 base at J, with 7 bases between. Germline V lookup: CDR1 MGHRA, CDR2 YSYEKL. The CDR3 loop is CASSQVSGNTEAFF. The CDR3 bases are TGCGCCAGCAGCCAAGTTTCAGGGAACACTGAAGCTTTCTTT.

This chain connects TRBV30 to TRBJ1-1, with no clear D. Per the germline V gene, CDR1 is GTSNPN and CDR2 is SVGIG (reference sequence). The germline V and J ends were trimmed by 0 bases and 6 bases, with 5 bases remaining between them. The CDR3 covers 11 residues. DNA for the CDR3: TGTGCCTGGAGTGTACGAGCTGAAGCTTTCTTT. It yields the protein CAWSVRAEAFF.

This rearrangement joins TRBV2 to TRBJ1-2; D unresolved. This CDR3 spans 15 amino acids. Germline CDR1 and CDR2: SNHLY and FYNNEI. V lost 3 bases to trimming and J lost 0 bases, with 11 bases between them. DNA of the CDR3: TGTGCCAGCAGTGAGCGCGGGATGGCTAACTATGGCTACACCTTC. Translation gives CASSERGMANYGYTF.

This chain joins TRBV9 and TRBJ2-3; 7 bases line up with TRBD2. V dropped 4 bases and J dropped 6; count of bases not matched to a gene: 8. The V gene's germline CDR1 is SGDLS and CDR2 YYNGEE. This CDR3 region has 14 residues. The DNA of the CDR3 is TGTGCCAGCAGCCCCGGGGGAGGGCCGGATACGCAGTATTTT. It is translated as CASSPGGGPDTQYF.

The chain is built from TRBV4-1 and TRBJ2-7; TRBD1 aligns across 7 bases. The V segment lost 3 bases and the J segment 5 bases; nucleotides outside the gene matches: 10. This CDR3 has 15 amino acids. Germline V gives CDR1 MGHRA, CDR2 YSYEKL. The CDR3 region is CASSQLQGKFNEQYF. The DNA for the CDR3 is TGCGCCAGCAGCCAGCTACAGGGGAAATTCAACGAGCAGTACTTC.

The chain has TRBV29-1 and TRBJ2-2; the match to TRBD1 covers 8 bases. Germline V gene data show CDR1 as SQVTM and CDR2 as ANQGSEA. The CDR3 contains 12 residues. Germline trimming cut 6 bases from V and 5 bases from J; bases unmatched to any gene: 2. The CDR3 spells CSVTGVTGELFF. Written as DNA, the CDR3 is TGCAGCGTGACAGGGGTGACCGGGGAGCTGTTTTTT.

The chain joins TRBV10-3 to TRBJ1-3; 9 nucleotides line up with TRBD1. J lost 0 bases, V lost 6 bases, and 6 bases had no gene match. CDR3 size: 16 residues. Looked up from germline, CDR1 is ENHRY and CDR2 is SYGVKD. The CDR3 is CAIRDRGSYSGNTIYF. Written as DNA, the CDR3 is TGTGCCATCAGGGACAGGGGCAGCTACTCTGGAAACACCATATATTTT.